This TCR beta chain was recovered during a study of blood T cell repertoires in COVID-19. Across the whole study: The cDNA or gDNA used as material had been derived from T cells, B-cell-depleted T cells, or PBMCs.

Per the study methods: Amplification with reference gene primers provided the estimates of nucleated cell counts. The protocol was immunoSEQ multiplex PCR, while the TCRdb copy is restricted to in-frame clones and leaves out a portion. The D gene and trimming were derived from the DNA, and the V and J assignments and clone size from that table. Counted here are 250,000 or so clones, 89% occurring once; the ten biggest clones make up 4% to 5%. Sequenced: peripheral blood. The TCR originated in a woman in her thirties or forties who had recovered from COVID-19.

The CDR3 nucleotides are TGTGCCAGCAGCTTTCAAGGGGGCGCTTTTGGCTACACCTTC. Its translation: CASSFQGGAFGYTF. This chain connects TRBV5-4 to TRBJ1-2; 7 bases are a match to TRBD1. The junction had 8 bases not matched to a gene; V was cut back by 2 bases and J by 7 bases. Germline assignment: CDR1 SGHNT and CDR2 YYREEE (reference sequence). CDR3 length: 14 amino acids.